These 17 T cell receptor beta chains were sequenced from one sample in a study of cytomegalovirus exposure and HLA in healthy donors. The method was immunoSEQ multiplex PCR; TCRdb's version includes in-frame clones alone and lacks a portion of them. In the table there are fewer than 60,000 clones, roughly 87% of which are singletons. Source material: PBMCs. These receptors all come from a woman between 18 and 29 years old in good health and CMV-seronegative.

This chain's CDR3 is CASSLGTVQETQYF. The CDR3 nucleotides are TGTGCCAGCAGCCTTGGGACAGTCCAAGAGACCCAGTACTTC. The V gene is TRBV7-8, the J gene TRBJ2-5, with TRBD1 identical over 7 bases. CDR3 length equals 14 residues. Germline V lookup: CDR1 SGHVS, CDR2 FQNEAQ. J was trimmed by 1 base and V by 5 bases; bases with no gene match: 4.

The genes are TRBV7-9 and TRBJ1-1; 10 nucleotides line up with TRBD1. The V gene end was trimmed by 6 bases and the J gene end by 3 bases; junction bases not matched to a gene: 7. The CDR3 spans 15 residues. Germline V CDR1 and CDR2: SEHNR, FQNEAQ (reference sequence). The DNA for the CDR3 is TGTGCCAGCAGTCCGGACAGGGGGGGGGACACTGAAGCTTTCTTT. It encodes CASSPDRGGDTEAFF.

This clone showed up just once. The chain employs TRBV27 and TRBJ1-1, with D possibly being TRBD1 (5 bases). The ends were cut back, 8 bases at V and 1 base at J, with 5 bases in the middle. The CDR3 totals 11 residues. Germline V gives CDR1 MNHEY, CDR2 SMNVEV (reference sequence). CDR3 nucleotide sequence: TGTGCCAGCGGACAGAACACTGAAGCTTTCTTT. This translates into CASGQNTEAFF.

The V and J genes are TRBV5-1 and TRBJ2-2; D is unclear. V was shortened by 2 bases and J by 6 bases, with 5 bases between the two germline ends. Germline V gene sequence: CDR1 SGHRS, CDR2 YFSETQ. This CDR3 comprises 12 residues. DNA for the CDR3: TGCGCCAGCAGCTTTATAGCCGGGGAGCTGTTTTTT. Translation gives CASSFIAGELFF.

The CDR3 sequence is CSVGVRTNEKLFF. In DNA, the CDR3 is TGCAGCGTCGGGGTTCGGACTAATGAAAAACTGTTTTTT. This chain connects TRBV29-1 to TRBJ1-4; D is unresolved. The CDR3 length is 13 residues. Germline CDR1 reads SQVTM; CDR2 reads ANQGSEA. V shed 6 bases and J shed 2 bases, with 10 bases lying between them.

The chain recombines TRBV29-1 with TRBJ1-1; D is unclear. V gave up 5 bases and J gave up 1 base, with 5 bases separating them. The CDR3 has 11 residues. Germline V gene data show CDR1 as SQVTM and CDR2 as ANQGSEA. The CDR3 here is CSVHRNTEAFF. CDR3 sequence (DNA): TGCAGCGTTCATAGGAACACTGAAGCTTTCTTT.

The chain joins TRBV9 to TRBJ2-5; 14 nucleotides line up with TRBD2. V shed 3 bases, J shed 2 bases, and the junction held 6 bases outside the gene matches. CDR3 length: 17 residues. Germline-derived CDR1 and CDR2 are SGDLS and YYNGEE. The CDR3 bases are TGTGCCAGCAGCGCCGGACTAGCGGGAGGTGGTCAAGAGACCCAGTACTTC. Encoded protein: CASSAGLAGGGQETQYF.

The CDR3 DNA follows: TGTGCCAGCAGCGTGGGGGGACTAGCGGATCTCAATGAGCAGTTCTTC. It encodes CASSVGGLADLNEQFF. The gene calls are TRBV9 and TRBJ2-1, with 11 bases identical to TRBD2. The V gene's germline CDR1 is SGDLS and CDR2 YYNGEE. Trimming removed 2 bases from V and 6 bases from J; junction bases left unmatched: 7. This CDR3 contains 16 residues.

The rearrangement uses TRBV14 and TRBJ2-7, with a weak D call TRBD1 (6 bases). The length of the CDR3 is 21 residues. The V end was cut by 5 bases, the J end by 3 bases, with 35 bases between. CDR1 and CDR2 from the germline V gene are SGHDN and FVKESK. The CDR3: CASSSILPTTPGAAPGYEQYF. CDR3 sequence (DNA): TGTGCCAGCAGCTCCATCTTACCTACCACGCCAGGGGCCGCCCCAGGCTACGAGCAGTACTTC.

V gene TRBV19 combines with J gene TRBJ1-5; possibly TRBD1 for D (5 bases). Trimming took 3 bases from V and 2 from J, leaving 8 bases between them. Germline CDR1 LNHDA, CDR2 SQIVND (reference sequence). The CDR3 spans 14 residues. The CDR3 bases are TGTGCCAGTAGTATGGCACAGGGCAATCAGCCCCAGCATTTT. Translated: CASSMAQGNQPQHF.

V and J are TRBV27 and TRBJ2-6; D perhaps matches TRBD2 (7 bases). The V gene lost 3 bases and the J gene lost 0 bases, with 15 bases spanning the gap. The CDR3 extends over 18 amino acids. CDR1 and CDR2 (germline): MNHEY, SMNVEV (reference sequence). The CDR3 protein is CASSFSGGRASGANVLTF. The CDR3 DNA reads as TGTGCCAGCAGTTTCTCGGGGGGCCGGGCCTCTGGGGCCAACGTCCTGACTTTC.

The chain couples TRBV19 to TRBJ2-1, with 9 bases aligning to TRBD2. V gave up 4 bases and J gave up 1 base; unmatched junction bases: 14. The CDR3 totals 19 residues. CDR1 and CDR2 from the germline V gene are LNHDA and SQIVND (reference sequence). This chain's CDR3 is CASSSDRTSDWASYNEQFF. Here the CDR3 DNA reads TGTGCCAGTAGTAGTGATCGGACTAGCGACTGGGCTTCCTACAATGAGCAGTTCTTC. Full variable domain (remainder filled in from reference TRBV19 and TRBJ2-1): DGGITQSPKYLFRKEGQNVTLSCEQNLNHDAMYWYRQDPGQGLRLIYYSQIVNDFQKGDIAEGYSVSREKKESFPLTVTSAQKNPTAFYLCASSSDRTSDWASYNEQFFGPGTRLTVL.

CDR3 in amino acids: CASKGQGAGDTQYF. CDR3 bases: TGCGCCTCCAAAGGGCAGGGGGCCGGAGATACGCAGTATTTT. V usage is TRBV5-1 and J usage is TRBJ2-3; the match to TRBD1 covers 8 bases. The CDR3 is made up of 14 amino acids. In germline, CDR1 is SGHRS, CDR2 YFSETQ. Trimming at V came to 10 bases and at J to 5 bases, leaving 12 bases not matched to a gene.

The V and J genes are TRBV5-6 and TRBJ1-2; possibly TRBD1 for D (6 bases). Trimming took 0 bases from V and 4 from J, leaving 10 bases between them. This CDR3 spans 14 amino acids. Germline CDR1 SGHDT, CDR2 YYEEEE. This CDR3 reads CASSLGRGGYGYTF. The CDR3 DNA reads as TGTGCCAGCAGCTTGGGGAGGGGGGGCTATGGCTACACCTTC.

The chain recombines TRBV13 with TRBJ2-3; D is ambiguous. Germline-derived CDR1 and CDR2 are PRHDT and FYEKMQ (reference sequence). The CDR3 spans 14 residues. Trimming took 5 bases from V and 2 from J, leaving 11 bases between them. CDR3 protein: CASSKAENTDTQYF. DNA of the CDR3: TGTGCCAGCAGCAAGGCGGAAAACACAGATACGCAGTATTTT.

The chain employs TRBV2 and TRBJ2-7; 7 nucleotides agree with TRBD1. Looked up from germline, CDR1 is SNHLY and CDR2 is FYNNEI. V trimming: 1 base; J trimming: 3 bases; junction bases outside the gene matches: 6. CDR3 length equals 15 residues. The CDR3 DNA follows: TGTGCCAGCAGTGAAGTCGAAGGGGGCTACTACGAGCAGTACTTC. This encodes CASSEVEGGYYEQYF.

The chain links TRBV25-1 to TRBJ1-4, with D maybe TRBD1 (5 bases). CDR1 and CDR2 from the germline V gene are MGHDK and SYGVNS. CDR3 length equals 15 residues. The V end lost 1 base, the J end lost 5 bases, and 11 bases lay between the germline ends. In DNA form, the CDR3 reads TGTGCCAGCAGTGAATGGGGCAGGGCAAATGAAAAACTGTTTTTT. Translating it yields CASSEWGRANEKLFF.